The clone carrying this T cell receptor (beta chain) was counted only a few times. Its antigen remains unidentified. The sample belongs to a study of blood T cells in healthy people across ages. Findings of the study overall: Diversity was higher, and naive CD4+ cells more numerous, in long-lived donors than in aged donors.

Combining a sample-barcoded 5' primer with a J-beta primer mix, a second PCR ran for 7 to 11 cycles. TCRdb analysed the 5' RACE reads with MiXCR anew, one entry per CDR3 protein. The sample comprises roughly 1.5 million distinct CDR3 sequences, about 45% of which are singletons, and 4% rests with the top ten. Germline V gives CDR1 SQVTM, CDR2 ANQGSEA. V shed 6 bases, J shed 9 bases, and the junction held 13 bases outside the gene matches. The CDR3 runs to 14 residues. This clonotype originated in a young woman in good health. The chain joins TRBV29-1 to TRBJ2-1, with TRBD2 matching over 8 bases. The sequenced sample was blood. CDR3 in amino acids: CSVPLGLEGGEQFF. The CDR3 nucleotides read TGCAGCGTCCCTCTGGGACTAGAAGGGGGTGAGCAGTTCTTC.